What follows is one T cell receptor (beta chain) and its context. This specimen belongs to a study of T cells in Graves' hyperthyroidism and ophthalmopathy. Criteria for exclusion of patients were uncontrolled infection, other autoimmune disease, pregnancy or lactation. PBMCs stemmed from 10 ml fresh peripheral blood. TCR beta CDR3 regions were amplified from RNA. RT-PCR in the first round (using the HTBI primer set) targeted the TCR CDR3. TCRdb ran MiXCR on the multiplex PCR reads and lists one entry per CDR3 protein. The sample lists a few hundred thousand distinct CDR3 sequences; 15% to 17% were seen once. CDR3 size: 14 residues. Deletions cut 2 bases from V and 8 bases from J, with 10 bases between.

Sequenced input: blood. This sequence joins TRBV12-3 or TRBV12-4 and TRBJ1-6, with D hard to call. The TCR comes from a woman in her twenties or thirties with Graves' hyperthyroidism. The CDR3 DNA reads as TGTGCCAGCAGTTTAAGACGCCGGGATTCACCCCTCCACTTT. It specifies CASSLRRRDSPLHF.